This TCR beta chain was recorded in a study of shared clonotypes between healthy human individuals. The data were produced by immunoSEQ multiplex PCR, yet TCRdb's version contains in-frame clones alone and is incomplete. The sample has approximately 1.4 million clones, 98% seen once. Germline CDR1 is MGHRA and CDR2 is YSYEKL. The CDR3 contains 16 residues. Trimming took 4 bases from V and 2 from J; bases not matched to a gene: 7. Specimen: naive CD4+ T cells sorted from blood. Subset meaning: CD45RA+ positively selected. V is TRBV4-1 and J is TRBJ1-5; 8 bases fit TRBD1. This receptor was obtained from a man younger than 40 in good health. CDR3 nucleotide sequence: TGCGCCAGCAGCCTAGAGACAGGGGTCCGCAATCAGCCCCAGCATTTT. Amino acids: CASSLETGVRNQPQHF.